The next 10 T cell receptor beta chains were all read from a single sample in a study of OX40 agonist ivuxolimab in advanced cancers. Assay used: immunoSEQ multiplex PCR; TCRdb lists only in-frame clones, some missing. The top ten hold over 1% of the sample, which has 50,000 to 75,000 clones, 75% to 90% seen once. The material was CD4+ or CD8+ T cells sorted from blood, obtained in a trial of the OX40 agonist ivuxolimab. The receptors shown here come from an adult with an advanced solid tumor such as melanoma, head and neck, liver or kidney cancer.

The rearrangement uses TRBV6-4 and TRBJ2-7; TRBD2 matches 11 bases. Looked up from germline, CDR1 is MRHNA and CDR2 is SNTAGT. V gave up 6 bases and J gave up 0 bases; unmatched junction bases: 10. The CDR3 loop spans 17 amino acids. The CDR3 region has the DNA TGTGCCAGCAGATCCGGGACTAGCGGAGGGGACTCCTACGAGCAGTACTTC. Its translation is CASRSGTSGGDSYEQYF.

This chain links TRBV5-8 with TRBJ2-5; D is uncertain. Germline V lookup: CDR1 SGHTS, CDR2 YDEGEE. CDR3 length: 12 residues. V was pared by 3 bases and J by 5 bases, with 8 bases between. In nucleotides, the CDR3 is TGTGCCAGCAGCTCGGATTCGGAGACCCAGTACTTC. The encoded protein is CASSSDSETQYF.

The V gene is TRBV25-1, the J gene TRBJ1-1; D possibly corresponds to TRBD1 (6 bases). This CDR3 is 16 amino acids long. Trimming stripped 0 bases from V and 7 bases from J, with 18 bases between. The germline V gene encodes CDR1 MGHDK and CDR2 SYGVNS. The CDR3 bases are TGTGCCAGCAGTGAATATTCAGGGGAACACAAGGATGAAGCTTTCTTT. It codes for CASSEYSGEHKDEAFF.

The rearrangement uses TRBV18 and TRBJ2-1; no clear D gene. Trimming took 3 bases from V and 5 from J, leaving 14 bases between them. CDR3 length: 15 residues. Germline CDR1 KGHSH, CDR2 LQKENI. This CDR3 reads CASSPIQLDHNEQFF. CDR3 in DNA: TGTGCCAGCTCACCCATACAACTTGACCACAATGAGCAGTTCTTC.

This sequence joins TRBV7-2 and TRBJ1-1, with 11 bases matching TRBD1. The CDR3 extends over 13 amino acids. Germline V gives CDR1 SGHTA, CDR2 FQGNSA. The V gene end was trimmed by 3 bases and the J gene end by 11 bases; junction bases not matched to a gene: 5. The CDR3 DNA is TGTGCCAGCAGCTTTGGACAGGGGGCGTTGGCTTTCTTT. Translated, it gives CASSFGQGALAFF.

The chain has TRBV5-1 and TRBJ2-7, with 7 positions matching TRBD2. The V segment lost 5 bases and the J segment 2 bases; nucleotides outside the gene matches: 7. This CDR3 contains 14 residues. The germline V gene has CDR1 SGHRS and CDR2 YFSETQ. For the CDR3, the DNA is TGCGCCAGCAGTGATGGCGGGAGAACCTACGAGCAGTACTTC. Translation: CASSDGGRTYEQYF.

This chain links TRBV11-2 with TRBJ1-2, with D possibly matching TRBD1 (5 bases). Deletions cut 5 bases from V and 2 bases from J, with 9 bases between. CDR1 is SGHAT, CDR2 FQNNGV, per germline. CDR3 length: 13 residues. In DNA, the CDR3 is TGTGCCAGCAGCACGACAGAGAACTATGGCTACACCTTC. Translating it yields CASSTTENYGYTF.

The chain uses TRBV19 and TRBJ2-3, with 10 nucleotides matching TRBD2. The J segment lost 1 base and the V segment lost 5 bases, leaving 3 bases of the junction unmatched. Looked up from germline, CDR1 is LNHDA and CDR2 is SQIVND (reference sequence). The CDR3 runs to 15 residues. The chain's CDR3 is CASSPGTSGTDTQYF. CDR3 coding DNA: TGTGCCAGTAGTCCCGGGACTAGCGGCACAGATACGCAGTATTTT.

The V call is TRBV6-4, the J call TRBJ2-3; 8 bases line up with TRBD2. V lost 5 bases and J lost 0; bases outside the gene matches: 13. CDR1 is MRHNA, CDR2 SNTAGT, per germline. The CDR3 sequence is 18 residues long. The CDR3 reads CASSWITSGGPSTDTQYF. The CDR3 DNA reads as TGTGCCAGCAGTTGGATTACTAGCGGAGGTCCCAGCACAGATACGCAGTATTTT.

This clone was found a few times. The CDR3 loop reads CASRTAGTSYGYTF. CDR3 nucleotides: TGTGCCAGCAGAACCGCCGGGACAAGCTATGGCTACACCTTC. This chain uses TRBV6-5 with TRBJ1-2; D possibly corresponds to TRBD1 (6 bases). The V end lost 6 bases, the J end lost 4 bases, and 15 bases lay between the germline ends. The length of the CDR3 is 14 residues. The germline V gene encodes CDR1 MNHEY and CDR2 SVGAGI.